In its sample, the clone carrying this T cell receptor (beta chain) was seen a few times. Its specificity is not known. Germline V gives CDR1 LGHNA, CDR2 YNFKEQ. The V and J ends lost 5 bases and 1 base respectively, with 11 bases between them. This CDR3 comprises 14 residues. Primers for the PCR totalled 60 Vbeta and 13 Jbeta. Profiled with immunoSEQ multiplex PCR; TCRdb holds only in-frame clones, not every one. The table has about 82,000 clones, approximately 69% seen once. When sampled, the donors appeared nominally healthy, though they likely had unrecorded immune exposures. These data come from a study of cytomegalovirus exposure and HLA in healthy donors. Regarding the study as a whole: Analyses of presence and absence presupposed an approximately uniform sequencing depth across donors.

Source material: PBMCs. The source is a woman aged 45-65 years in good health and CMV-seropositive. The chain joins TRBV4-2 to TRBJ1-1; no firm D call. Written as DNA, the CDR3 is TGTGCCAGCAGCTCCTATGATGGGAACACTGAAGCTTTCTTT. Its protein product is CASSSYDGNTEAFF.